Listed below are T cell receptor beta chains from one sample, sequenced in a study of response to subunit inactivated influenza vaccine. TCRdb reprocessed the RT-PCR reads via MiXCR and lists one record per CDR3 protein. The sample holds roughly 190,000 distinct CDR3 sequences; about 12% are singletons and the top ten take approximately 30%. These data also formed part of another study, on T cells expressing NK-cell markers.

Sequences were derived from CD8+ T cells sorted from PBMCs, sampled 11 to 12 days after vaccination. The receptors were sampled from a man over 45 who received an inactivated influenza vaccine. Both conserved end residues are part of each CDR3. Fields, in order: V gene, J gene, D gene, clone size, CDR3 protein, CDR3 DNA. A D gene is named only where the DNA matches it firmly. Where a row states a size, it is once, few, many or the class of an expanded clone; other rows omit it.

V gene: TRBV29-1
J gene: TRBJ2-7
D gene: NA
clone size: few
CDR3 protein: CSVVGQQTAYEQYF
CDR3 DNA: TGCAGCGTTGTGGGACAACAAACCGCCTACGAGCAGTACTTC

V gene: TRBV6-2/TRBV6-3
J gene: TRBJ2-2
D gene: TRBD2
clone size: few
CDR3 protein: CASSYTAGAGELFF
CDR3 DNA: TGTGCCAGCAGTTACACAGCGGGGGCCGGGGAGCTGTTTTTT

V gene: TRBV3-1
J gene: TRBJ2-7
D gene: NA
clone size: NA
CDR3 protein: CASSQDRVGDEQYF
CDR3 DNA: TGTGCCAGCAGCCAAGACAGGGTGGGAGACGAGCAGTACTTC

V gene: TRBV7-9
J gene: TRBJ2-7
D gene: NA
clone size: NA
CDR3 protein: CASSSLVTDYEQYF
CDR3 DNA: TGTGCCAGCAGCTCATTAGTAACGGACTACGAGCAGTACTTC

V gene: TRBV6-6
J gene: TRBJ1-1
D gene: TRBD1
clone size: NA
CDR3 protein: CASNLAGGAGAFF
CDR3 DNA: TGTGCCAGCAATTTAGCAGGGGGCGCGGGGGCTTTCTTT

V gene: TRBV29-1
J gene: TRBJ2-7
D gene: TRBD1
clone size: few
CDR3 protein: CSVAGQAYEQYF
CDR3 DNA: TGCAGCGTTGCGGGACAGGCCTACGAGCAGTACTTC

V gene: TRBV24-1
J gene: TRBJ2-3
D gene: TRBD2
clone size: few
CDR3 protein: CATSDSAGGVTDTQYF
CDR3 DNA: TGTGCCACCAGTGACTCAGCGGGGGGGGTCACAGATACGCAGTATTTT

V gene: TRBV15
J gene: TRBJ1-2
D gene: NA
clone size: NA
CDR3 protein: CATSRDSDGNGYTF
CDR3 DNA: TGTGCCACCAGCAGAGATTCGGACGGAAACGGCTACACCTTC

V gene: TRBV7-6
J gene: TRBJ2-5
D gene: NA
clone size: few
CDR3 protein: CASSPRNQETQYF
CDR3 DNA: TGTGCCAGCAGCCCCCGGAACCAAGAGACCCAGTACTTC

V gene: TRBV5-1
J gene: TRBJ1-1
D gene: NA
clone size: many
CDR3 protein: CGHGESEAFF
CDR3 DNA: TGCGGCCACGGTGAAAGTGAAGCTTTCTTT

V gene: TRBV28
J gene: TRBJ2-7
D gene: TRBD1
clone size: NA
CDR3 protein: CASMGPARQGLSYEQYF
CDR3 DNA: TGTGCCAGCATGGGACCTGCCCGACAGGGTCTCTCCTACGAGCAGTACTTC

V gene: TRBV27
J gene: TRBJ2-3
D gene: NA
clone size: few
CDR3 protein: CASSPRTEEGTDTQYF
CDR3 DNA: TGTGCCAGCAGTCCCCGGACAGAGGAGGGCACAGATACGCAGTATTTT

V gene: TRBV6-5
J gene: TRBJ2-1
D gene: TRBD1
clone size: NA
CDR3 protein: CASSYGTAYNEQFF
CDR3 DNA: TGTGCCAGCAGTTACGGGACAGCCTACAATGAGCAGTTCTTC

V gene: TRBV29-1
J gene: TRBJ2-7
D gene: NA
clone size: many
CDR3 protein: CSVFRDYEQYF
CDR3 DNA: TGCAGCGTCTTCCGGGATTACGAGCAGTACTTC

V gene: TRBV11-3
J gene: TRBJ2-1
D gene: TRBD1
clone size: NA
CDR3 protein: CASSLNRGRGEQFF
CDR3 DNA: TGTGCCAGCAGCTTAAACAGGGGGCGCGGTGAGCAGTTCTTC